The 6 T cell receptor beta chains presented below share a single source sample, sequenced in a study of regulatory T cells in long-lasting Graves disease (dated by TCRdb to the early 2020s). Explained via the paper, the time point label denotes: persistent/refractory GD, antithyroid drugs over 5 years with positive TRAb. RNA was extracted from PBMCs in TRIzol for both TCR sequencing and RNA sequencing. The library relied on multiplex PCR. Sequenced using an Illumina HiSeq 4000. iRepertoire HTBI primers and Arm-PCR amplification of CDR3 regions were used to construct TCR beta libraries. TCRdb applied fastp at Q25 and MiXCR to the public reads, then kept only in-frame beta chains. Every CDR3 protein is listed once, alongside the most common genes and DNA of its rows. The sample data list 400,000 to 600,000 distinct CDR3 sequences, and about 22% of these were observed just once. The biggest ten clones account for about 7% of the sample.

Sequenced material: peripheral blood mononuclear cells (PBMCs), taken when the disease was refractory, from a patient treated with antithyroid drugs. The receptors shown here come from a female donor with Graves disease.

The genes are TRBV13 and TRBJ1-5, with 12 bases that match TRBD1. V lost 8 bases, J lost 0 bases, and 11 bases stayed unmatched. CDR3 length: 18 amino acids. Looked up from germline, CDR1 is PRHDT and CDR2 is FYEKMQ (reference sequence). The CDR3, as DNA: TGTGCCAGCTCACGGGACAGGGGGCGCACAGATAGCAATCAGCCCCAGCATTTT. It encodes CASSRDRGRTDSNQPQHF.

This clonotype was seen a few times. The gene calls are TRBV11-2 and TRBJ1-1; 7 nucleotides match TRBD1. Germline CDR1 SGHAT, CDR2 FQNNGV. CDR3 size: 15 residues. The J segment lost 0 bases and the V segment lost 3 bases, leaving 4 bases of the junction unmatched. The CDR3 here is CASSFRGQMNTEAFF. The CDR3 DNA reads TGTGCCAGCAGCTTTAGGGGACAGATGAACACTGAAGCTTTCTTT.

Many counts were recorded for this clonotype. J is TRBJ1-2 and V is TRBV6-1, with a weak D call TRBD1 (6 bases). The CDR3 spans 13 residues. CDR1 and CDR2 (germline): MNHNS, SASEGT. V was clipped by 6 bases and J by 4 bases, with 12 bases between them. DNA for the CDR3: TGTGCCAGCAGGGGAACAGGGCCCTATGGCTACACCTTC. Protein sequence: CASRGTGPYGYTF.

In this sample, this clonotype turned up many times. The chain combines TRBV12-3 or TRBV12-4 with TRBJ1-5, with TRBD1 identical over 8 bases. Trimming took 5 bases from V and 1 from J; bases not matched to a gene: 7. The CDR3 has 16 residues. In DNA form, the CDR3 reads TGTGCCAGCAGTCCTTGGACAGGGAGAAGCAATCAGCCCCAGCATTTT. Translating gives CASSPWTGRSNQPQHF.

This clonotype was recorded many times. The J gene is TRBJ2-5, the V gene TRBV28, with a tentative D call TRBD1 (6 bases). The V end was cut by 4 bases, the J end by 1 base, with 13 bases between. Germline assignment: CDR1 MDHEN and CDR2 SYDVKM. The CDR3 extends over 15 amino acids. In DNA, the CDR3 is TGTGCCAGCAGTTCGGGTGGACAGCTCCAAGAGACCCAGTACTTC. The encoded protein is CASSSGGQLQETQYF.

This clonotype was detected a few times. The gene calls are TRBV6-1 and TRBJ1-2; the D gene is possibly TRBD1 (6 bases). Germline-derived CDR1 and CDR2 are MNHNS and SASEGT. The CDR3 sequence is 15 residues long. Trimming shortened V by 6 bases and J by 2 bases, and 16 bases separated the two germline ends. CDR3 sequence reads: CASSESGGQNYGYTF. The DNA of the CDR3 is TGTGCCAGCAGCGAAAGTGGCGGACAGAACTATGGCTACACCTTC.